The 24 T cell receptor beta chains below come from one sample, sequenced in a study of shared clonotypes between healthy human individuals. The protocol was immunoSEQ multiplex PCR, while the TCRdb copy is restricted to in-frame clones and leaves out a portion. The sample has 1 million to 1.2 million clones, about 80% seen once. The sequencing sample was made of memory CD4+ T cells from PBMCs. Subset given: CD45RA-negative fraction. Receptors were obtained from a man between 18 and 35 years old in good health. Some clones in this sample may be carry-over from other donors' samples.

The rearrangement uses TRBV7-9 and TRBJ2-1, with a possible D match to TRBD1 (5 bases). With 4 bases removed from V and 0 bases from J, the gap between germline ends came to 10 bases. The CDR3 is 15 amino acids. Per the germline V gene, CDR1 is SEHNR and CDR2 is FQNEAQ (reference sequence). CDR3 nucleotides: TGTGCCAGCAGCTATCAGGGAAGCTCCTACAATGAGCAGTTCTTC. Translating gives CASSYQGSSYNEQFF. The whole variable domain, filled in from reference TRBV7-9 and TRBJ2-1, reads DTGVSQNPRHKITKRGQNVTFRCDPISEHNRLYWYRQTLGQGPEFLTYFQNEAQLEKSRLLSDRFSAERPKGSFSTLEIQRTEQGDSAMYLCASSYQGSSYNEQFFGPGTRLTVL.

V and J are TRBV7-9 and TRBJ1-1, with TRBD1 identical over 7 bases. The CDR3 covers 16 residues. Per the germline V gene, CDR1 is SEHNR and CDR2 is FQNEAQ (reference sequence). V gave up 8 bases and J gave up 1 base; unmatched junction bases: 13. CDR3 bases: TGTGCCAGCCGGACCCTATTAACAGGGGCGAACACTGAAGCTTTCTTT. Amino acids: CASRTLLTGANTEAFF.

This chain links TRBV9 with TRBJ2-3; D may correspond to TRBD1 or TRBD2 (5 bases each). Trimming removed 0 bases at V and 0 bases at J, with 14 bases between. This CDR3 contains 17 residues. Germline CDR1 and CDR2: SGDLS and YYNGEE. CDR3 in amino acids: CASSVAGRGASTDTQYF. In nucleotides, the CDR3 is TGTGCCAGCAGCGTAGCGGGACGAGGCGCTAGCACAGATACGCAGTATTTT.

A few counts support this clone. The identical CDR3 is also encoded by other nucleotide sequences in the sample. The CDR3 is CASSFQGLETQYF. The DNA of the CDR3 is TGTGCCAGCTCCTTTCAGGGGTTAGAGACCCAGTACTTC. The J gene is TRBJ2-5, the V gene TRBV7-2, with a tentative D call TRBD1 (6 bases). CDR1 is SGHTA, CDR2 FQGNSA, per germline. This CDR3 is 13 amino acids long. Trimming cost V 8 bases and J 4 bases, with 14 bases left between them.

The chain combines TRBV6-1 with TRBJ1-3, with a possible D match to TRBD1 (5 bases). The germline CDR1 and CDR2 sequences are MNHNS and SASEGT. The CDR3 has 15 amino acids. V was pared by 6 bases and J by 4 bases, with 16 bases between. CDR3 residues: CASRDPGKTGNTIYF. The DNA of the CDR3 is TGTGCCAGCAGGGATCCAGGGAAAACGGGAAACACCATATATTTT.

This chain connects TRBV20-1 to TRBJ2-7, with D possibly matching TRBD1 (5 bases). Germline V gene sequence: CDR1 DFQATT, CDR2 SNEGSKA (reference sequence). This CDR3 comprises 11 residues. Trimming removed 5 bases from V and 9 bases from J, with 14 bases in between. The CDR3 bases are TGCAGTGCTCCCTGGGGCGACTCGCAGTACTTC. The encoded protein is CSAPWGDSQYF.

This chain connects TRBV28 to TRBJ1-5; D is possibly TRBD1 (5 bases). The V gene lost 4 bases and the J gene lost 0 bases, with 22 bases spanning the gap. This CDR3 has 19 amino acids. Germline lookup yields CDR1 MDHEN and CDR2 SYDVKM. The CDR3 coding sequence is TGTGCCAGCAGTTCGCCGAGATCTCAAGACAGCTATAGCAATCAGCCCCAGCATTTT. Protein sequence: CASSSPRSQDSYSNQPQHF.

The chain combines TRBV28 with TRBJ1-2; D perhaps matches TRBD1 (5 bases). The CDR3 runs to 15 residues. Germline loops: CDR1 MDHEN, CDR2 SYDVKM. V lost 5 bases and J lost 7, with 20 bases in between. CDR3 bases: TGTGCCAGCAGTACGGGGACGGTCGGTCCGCGTGGCTACACCTTC. This sequence encodes CASSTGTVGPRGYTF.

This clone occurred a few times. V and J are TRBV6-1 and TRBJ2-7; 8 bases agree with TRBD2. The CDR3 runs 15 residues. Unmatched junction bases numbered 8, after V lost 4 bases and J lost 3 bases. Germline values: CDR1 MNHNS, CDR2 SASEGT. CDR3 in DNA: TGTGCCAGCAGTGCCCCCGAGCGGGGGTACTACGAGCAGTACTTC. As protein: CASSAPERGYYEQYF.

The V call is TRBV7-2, the J call TRBJ1-3; 10 nucleotides agree with TRBD1. V shed 3 bases and J 8 bases; nucleotides not matched to a gene: 7. CDR1 is SGHTA and CDR2 is FQGNSA in the germline V gene. This CDR3 contains 15 residues. The CDR3 spells CASSLLGDRGYTIYF. The CDR3 region has the DNA TGTGCCAGCAGCTTGTTGGGGGACAGGGGCTACACCATATATTTT.

The CDR3 protein is CAWEDPSSGNTIYF. CDR3 nucleotide sequence: TGTGCCTGGGAAGACCCGAGCTCTGGAAACACCATATATTTT. The rearrangement joins TRBV30 to TRBJ1-3; D not resolved. The CDR3 covers 14 residues. V was trimmed by 5 bases and J by 0 bases, leaving 11 bases between them. Per germline, CDR1 GTSNPN and CDR2 SVGIG (reference sequence). The full variable domain, with the rest looked up from reference TRBV30 and TRBJ1-3, is SQTIHQWPATLVQPVGSPLSLECTVEGTSNPNLYWYRQAAGRGLQLLFYSVGIGQISSEVPQNLSASRPQDRQFILSSKKLLLSDSGFYLCAWEDPSSGNTIYFGEGSWLTVV.

This chain links TRBV10-2 with TRBJ2-2; 7 bases map to TRBD1. Per the germline V gene, CDR1 is WSHSY and CDR2 is SAAADI. The CDR3 spans 13 residues. V gave up 6 bases and J gave up 5 bases; unmatched junction bases: 3. CDR3 DNA sequence: TGCGCCAGCAGCCTACAGGGGACCGGGGAGCTGTTTTTT. The encoded protein is CASSLQGTGELFF.

This chain links TRBV28 with TRBJ2-7, with TRBD1 as a possible D gene (6 bases). In germline, CDR1 is MDHEN, CDR2 SYDVKM. V was trimmed by 2 bases and J by 3 bases, leaving 11 bases between them. The CDR3 is 14 residues long. The CDR3 region is CASSLRDRRYEQYF. CDR3 in DNA: TGTGCCAGCAGTTTACGTGACAGGCGCTACGAGCAGTACTTC.

The chain carries TRBV19 and TRBJ2-3; possibly TRBD1 or TRBD2 for D (5 bases each). Germline assignment: CDR1 LNHDA and CDR2 SQIVND (reference sequence). V lost 3 bases and J lost 1, with 5 bases in between. There are 13 residues in the CDR3. CDR3 in amino acids: CASSMGGTDTQYF. The CDR3 DNA is TGTGCCAGTAGTATGGGGGGCACAGATACGCAGTATTTT.

V and J are TRBV5-1 and TRBJ2-2; the D gene is possibly TRBD2 (7 bases). V was trimmed by 5 bases and J by 5 bases, leaving 16 bases between them. The CDR3 spans 15 residues. Germline values: CDR1 SGHRS, CDR2 YFSETQ. CDR3 sequence reads: CASSPDRRGTGELFF. CDR3 in DNA: TGCGCCAGCAGTCCCGACAGGCGGGGGACCGGGGAGCTGTTTTTT.

In the case of this clone: Additional DNA sequences in this sample encode the identical CDR3. The chain has TRBV2 and TRBJ2-5, with a tentative D call TRBD2 (6 bases). V was shortened by 8 bases and J by 5 bases, with 12 bases between the two germline ends. Germline V gene sequence: CDR1 SNHLY, CDR2 FYNNEI. The CDR3 runs to 12 residues. The chain's CDR3 is CASSGGVETQYF. For the CDR3, the DNA is TGTGCCAGCTCAGGAGGGGTGGAGACCCAGTACTTC.

This chain links TRBV30 with TRBJ2-6, with TRBD1 as a possible D gene (6 bases). The CDR3 spans 15 residues. Germline CDR1 reads GTSNPN; CDR2 reads SVGIG (reference sequence). The V end was cut by 5 bases, the J end by 4 bases, with 15 bases between. DNA of the CDR3: TGTGCCTGGGCATGGGGGCAGCTGGGGGCCAACGTCCTGACTTTC. Its translation: CAWAWGQLGANVLTF.

Turning to this clone: Other DNA sequences of this sample code for an identical CDR3. This chain joins TRBV7-2 and TRBJ2-5; 11 bases are a match to TRBD2. The trim removed 5 bases at V and 1 base at J, leaving 6 bases unmatched. CDR1 is SGHTA, CDR2 FQGNSA, per germline. The CDR3 loop spans 16 amino acids. The CDR3 coding sequence is TGTGCCAGCAGCCCGCGACTAGCGGGGTTCCAAGAGACCCAGTACTTC. This codes for CASSPRLAGFQETQYF.

This chain uses TRBV19 with TRBJ1-2; D unresolved. Trimming removed 2 bases at V and 7 bases at J, with 17 bases between. The CDR3 sequence is 15 residues long. Germline V lookup: CDR1 LNHDA, CDR2 SQIVND (reference sequence). CDR3 amino acids: CASSIRAEGTAGYTF. CDR3 bases: TGTGCCAGTAGTATAAGGGCGGAGGGTACGGCTGGCTACACCTTC.

The table lists this clone with a count of one. The genes are TRBV28 and TRBJ1-2; 7 nucleotides align to TRBD1. V shed 6 bases, J shed 6 bases, and the junction held 7 bases outside the gene matches. CDR3 length equals 13 residues. Germline V gene data show CDR1 as MDHEN and CDR2 as SYDVKM. CDR3 sequence: CASSDRVNNGYTF. CDR3 coding DNA: TGTGCCAGCAGCGACAGGGTGAATAATGGCTACACCTTC.

A remark on this clone: Compared with germline, one end of the junction differs, possibly owing to a read error. The chain has TRBV11-2 and TRBJ2-7; D is perhaps TRBD2 (5 bases). This CDR3 comprises 15 residues. Germline CDR1 is SGHAT and CDR2 is FQNNGV. The CDR3 coding sequence is TGTGCCAGCAGCCTAGACGCCTGGCGGGCCTACGAGCAGTACTTC. It specifies CASSLDAWRAYEQYF.

The rearrangement joins TRBV28 to TRBJ1-1, with TRBD1 as a possible D gene (6 bases). From germline, CDR1 is MDHEN and CDR2 SYDVKM. V was shortened by 6 bases and J by 5 bases, with 19 bases between the two germline ends. CDR3 length: 15 residues. As DNA, the CDR3 is TGTGCCAGCAGCCCCCAGGGGCCTCGGGGAACTGAAGCTTTCTTT. Encoded protein: CASSPQGPRGTEAFF.

The rearrangement uses TRBV19 and TRBJ1-2; no reliable D call. V was cut by 3 bases and J by 7 bases, with 12 bases left in between. Germline CDR1 LNHDA, CDR2 SQIVND (reference sequence). The CDR3 has 13 residues. The CDR3, as DNA: TGTGCCAGTAGTATGATGGGCCTCGCTGGCTACACCTTC. Residues: CASSMMGLAGYTF.

The rearrangement links TRBV13 to TRBJ2-7; a possible D gene is TRBD1 (5 bases). Trimming removed 2 bases at V and 4 bases at J, with 6 bases between. This CDR3 comprises 12 residues. The germline CDR1 and CDR2 sequences are PRHDT and FYEKMQ (reference sequence). The CDR3 loop is CASSLRGYEQYF. The CDR3 DNA follows: TGTGCCAGCAGCTTAAGGGGTTACGAGCAGTACTTC.